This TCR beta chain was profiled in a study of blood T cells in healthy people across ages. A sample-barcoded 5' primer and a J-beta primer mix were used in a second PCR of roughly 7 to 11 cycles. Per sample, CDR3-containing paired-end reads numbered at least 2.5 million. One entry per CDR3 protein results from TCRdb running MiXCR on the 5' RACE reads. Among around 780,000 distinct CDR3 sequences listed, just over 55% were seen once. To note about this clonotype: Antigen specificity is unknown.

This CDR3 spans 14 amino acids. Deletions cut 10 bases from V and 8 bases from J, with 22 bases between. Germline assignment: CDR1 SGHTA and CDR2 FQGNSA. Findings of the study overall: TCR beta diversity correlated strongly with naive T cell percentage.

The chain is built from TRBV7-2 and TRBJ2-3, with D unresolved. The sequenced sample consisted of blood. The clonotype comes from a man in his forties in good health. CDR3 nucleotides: TGTGCCATCACCTGGGTCCCAGATCCGAGTACGCAGTATTTT. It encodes CAITWVPDPSTQYF.